Listed here are 11 T cell receptor beta chains from one sample, sequenced in a study of Ad26.COV2.S vaccination and SARS-CoV-2 variants. Treatment given: some 20 received Ad26.COV2.S at low or high dose, single or two shots; roughly five received placebo; per-sample allocation not given. The samples date from day 63 after the first vaccine or placebo injection. Assay used: immunoSEQ multiplex PCR; TCRdb lists only in-frame clones, some missing. The sample has hundreds of thousands of clones; roughly 89% are singletons. This material consisted of peripheral blood, taken in a trial of Ad26.COV2.S vaccine versus placebo. The source of these receptors is a person between 18 and 65 years old who received the Ad26.COV2.S COVID-19 vaccine or a placebo.

The V call is TRBV29-1, the J call TRBJ2-7, with 9 bases identical to TRBD1. Germline V gene lookup returns CDR1 SQVTM and CDR2 ANQGSEA. The CDR3 sequence is 15 residues long. V shed 4 bases, J shed 1 base, and the junction held 8 bases outside the gene matches. In DNA, the CDR3 is TGCAGCGTTGTCCGATGGACAGGGGTTTCCTACGAGCAGTACTTC. Translation gives CSVVRWTGVSYEQYF.

As to this clone: The same CDR3 can be traced to other DNA sequences in this sample. The V gene is TRBV5-1, the J gene TRBJ2-2; no reliable D call. The CDR3 extends over 14 amino acids. V lost 0 bases to trimming and J lost 4 bases, with 7 bases between them. Germline V gives CDR1 SGHRS, CDR2 YFSETQ. The chain's CDR3 is CASSLALGTGELFF. In DNA form, the CDR3 reads TGCGCCAGCAGCTTGGCCTTGGGCACCGGGGAGCTGTTTTTT.

The chain is built from TRBV14 and TRBJ1-2; D is unresolved. Trimming took off 0 bases at V and 8 bases at J, with 16 bases between the two ends. The CDR3 has 15 residues. CDR1 is SGHDN, CDR2 FVKESK, per germline. The CDR3 spells CASSQDRQPDGGYTF. The CDR3 nucleotides read TGTGCCAGCAGCCAAGATCGGCAGCCCGACGGAGGCTACACCTTC.

The chain is built from TRBV9 and TRBJ1-5, with TRBD1 as a possible D gene (6 bases). The germline V and J ends were trimmed by 0 bases and 2 bases, with 15 bases remaining between them. This CDR3 region has 17 residues. Germline V lookup: CDR1 SGDLS, CDR2 YYNGEE. Here the CDR3 DNA reads TGTGCCAGCAGCGTAGATTCAGGGGCGTACGGCAATCAGCCCCAGCATTTT. The encoded protein is CASSVDSGAYGNQPQHF.

The chain couples TRBV5-1 to TRBJ2-1; 13 bases fit TRBD2. CDR3 size: 14 residues. V was clipped by 6 bases and J by 7 bases; unmatched bases: 4. In germline, CDR1 is SGHRS, CDR2 YFSETQ. The CDR3 protein is CASKRTSGRNEQFF. CDR3 coding DNA: TGCGCCAGCAAGCGGACTAGCGGGAGAAATGAGCAGTTCTTC.

The chain employs TRBV19 and TRBJ2-3, with TRBD1 identical over 9 bases. The V gene's germline CDR1 is LNHDA and CDR2 SQIVND (reference sequence). The J segment lost 3 bases and the V segment lost 1 base, leaving 11 bases of the junction unmatched. CDR3 length: 18 residues. The CDR3 coding sequence is TGTGCCAGTAGTATAGTCCTTTACAGGGGGCTGGTGACAGATACGCAGTATTTT. Its translation is CASSIVLYRGLVTDTQYF.

Here the CDR3 DNA reads TGTGCCAGCAGCTTGGAGAGGAACACTGAAGCTTTCTTT. Its protein product is CASSLERNTEAFF. The J gene is TRBJ1-1, the V gene TRBV7-9; D uncertain. CDR1 and CDR2 (germline): SEHNR, FQNEAQ (reference sequence). V was shortened by 3 bases and J by 1 base, with 6 bases between the two germline ends. The CDR3 spans 13 residues.

This sequence joins TRBV28 and TRBJ2-1; 8 nucleotides agree with TRBD1. V trimming: 9 bases; J trimming: 10 bases; junction bases outside the gene matches: 11. From germline, CDR1 is MDHEN and CDR2 SYDVKM. This CDR3 has 13 amino acids. DNA of the CDR3: TGTGCCAGTGCAGGGGGCCTCCTATCCGAGCAGTTCTTC. This sequence encodes CASAGGLLSEQFF. Full variable domain (rest looked up from reference TRBV28 and TRBJ2-1): DVKVTQSSRYLVKRTGEKVFLECVQDMDHENMFWYRQDPGLGLRLIYFSYDVKMKEKGDIPEGYSVSREKKERFSLILESASTNQTSMYLCASAGGLLSEQFFGPGTRLTVL.

As for this clone: Other nucleotide sequences in the sample specify the same CDR3. The chain joins TRBV6-2 or TRBV6-3 to TRBJ2-2; no clear D gene. CDR1 is MNHEY, CDR2 SVGEGT, per germline. V shed 5 bases and J shed 2 bases, with 0 bases lying between them. The CDR3 is made up of 11 amino acids. CDR3 protein: CASSNTGELFF. CDR3 nucleotides: TGTGCCAGCAGTAACACCGGGGAGCTGTTTTTT.

The chain is built from TRBV6-5 and TRBJ2-3; 7 nucleotides match TRBD1. The V and J ends lost 6 bases and 8 bases, in that order; junction bases with no gene match: 14. Germline V gene data show CDR1 as MNHEY and CDR2 as SVGAGI. CDR3 length equals 15 residues. In DNA form, the CDR3 reads TGTGCCAGCAGCGCGACAGGGTATGGGGTCGGTACGCAGTATTTT. Protein product: CASSATGYGVGTQYF.

V and J are TRBV18 and TRBJ2-3; no clear D. The CDR3 spans 14 residues. The V gene lost 6 bases and the J gene lost 4 bases, with 14 bases spanning the gap. Per germline, CDR1 KGHSH and CDR2 LQKENI. This CDR3 is CASSQNLGSDTQYF. CDR3 bases: TGTGCCAGCTCGCAAAATCTCGGGTCAGATACGCAGTATTTT.